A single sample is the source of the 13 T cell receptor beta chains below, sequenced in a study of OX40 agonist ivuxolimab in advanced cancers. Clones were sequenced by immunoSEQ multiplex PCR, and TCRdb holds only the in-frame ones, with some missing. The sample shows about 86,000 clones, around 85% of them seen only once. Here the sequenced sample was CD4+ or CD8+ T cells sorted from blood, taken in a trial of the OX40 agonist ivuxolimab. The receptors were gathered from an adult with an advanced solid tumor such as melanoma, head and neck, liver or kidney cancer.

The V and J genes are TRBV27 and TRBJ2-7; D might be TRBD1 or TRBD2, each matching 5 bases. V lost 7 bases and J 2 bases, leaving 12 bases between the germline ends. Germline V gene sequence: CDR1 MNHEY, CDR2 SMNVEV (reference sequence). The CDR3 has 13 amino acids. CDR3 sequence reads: CASMSWGTYEQYF. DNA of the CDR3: TGTGCCAGCATGAGCTGGGGGACCTACGAGCAGTACTTC.

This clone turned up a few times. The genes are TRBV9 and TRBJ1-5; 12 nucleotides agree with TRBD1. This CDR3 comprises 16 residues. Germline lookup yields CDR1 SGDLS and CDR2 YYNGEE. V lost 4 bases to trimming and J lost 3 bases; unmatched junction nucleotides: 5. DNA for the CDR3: TGTGCCAGCAGCCCCGGGACAGGGGGCCTCAATCAGCCCCAGCATTTT. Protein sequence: CASSPGTGGLNQPQHF.

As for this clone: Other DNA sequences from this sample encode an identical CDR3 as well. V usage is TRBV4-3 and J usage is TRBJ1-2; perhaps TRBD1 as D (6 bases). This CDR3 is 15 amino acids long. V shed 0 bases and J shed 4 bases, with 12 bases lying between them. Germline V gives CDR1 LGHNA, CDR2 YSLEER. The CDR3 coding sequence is TGCGCCAGCAGCCAAGATCTTGGGGGCAGCTATGGCTACACCTTC. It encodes CASSQDLGGSYGYTF.

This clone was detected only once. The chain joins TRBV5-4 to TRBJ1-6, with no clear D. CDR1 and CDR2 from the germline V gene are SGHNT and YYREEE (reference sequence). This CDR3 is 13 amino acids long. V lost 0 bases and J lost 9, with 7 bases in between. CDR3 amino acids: CASSLDLISPLHF. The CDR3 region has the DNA TGTGCCAGCAGCTTGGACTTAATTTCACCCCTCCACTTT.

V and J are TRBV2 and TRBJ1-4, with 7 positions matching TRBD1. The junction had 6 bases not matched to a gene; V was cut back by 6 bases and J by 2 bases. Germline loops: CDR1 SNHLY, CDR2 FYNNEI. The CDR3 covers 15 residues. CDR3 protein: CASRLDRATNEKLFF. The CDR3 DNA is TGTGCCAGCAGGCTCGACAGGGCGACTAATGAAAAACTGTTTTTT.

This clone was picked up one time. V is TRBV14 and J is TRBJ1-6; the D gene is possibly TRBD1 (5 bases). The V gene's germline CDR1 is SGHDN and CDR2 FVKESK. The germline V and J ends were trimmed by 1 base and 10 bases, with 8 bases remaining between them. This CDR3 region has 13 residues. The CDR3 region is CASSQAGSSPLHF. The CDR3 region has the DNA TGTGCCAGCAGCCAAGCAGGGAGCTCACCCCTCCACTTT.

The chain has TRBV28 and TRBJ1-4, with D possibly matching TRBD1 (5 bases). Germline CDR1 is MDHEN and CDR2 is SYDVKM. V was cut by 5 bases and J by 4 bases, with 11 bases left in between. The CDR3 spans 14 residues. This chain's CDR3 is CASSAIGVNEKLFF. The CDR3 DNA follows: TGTGCCAGCAGTGCTATAGGGGTTAATGAAAAACTGTTTTTT.

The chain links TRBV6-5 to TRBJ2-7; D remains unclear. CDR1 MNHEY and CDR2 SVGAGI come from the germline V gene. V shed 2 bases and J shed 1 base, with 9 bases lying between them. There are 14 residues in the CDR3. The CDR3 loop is CASSYGWSSYEQYF. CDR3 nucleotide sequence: TGTGCCAGCAGTTACGGTTGGAGTTCCTACGAGCAGTACTTC.

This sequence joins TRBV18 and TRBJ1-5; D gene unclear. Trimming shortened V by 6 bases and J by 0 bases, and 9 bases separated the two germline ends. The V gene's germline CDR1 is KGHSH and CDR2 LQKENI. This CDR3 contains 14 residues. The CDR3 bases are TGTGCCAGCTCGGAATTAGTTAGCAATCAGCCCCAGCATTTT. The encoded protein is CASSELVSNQPQHF.

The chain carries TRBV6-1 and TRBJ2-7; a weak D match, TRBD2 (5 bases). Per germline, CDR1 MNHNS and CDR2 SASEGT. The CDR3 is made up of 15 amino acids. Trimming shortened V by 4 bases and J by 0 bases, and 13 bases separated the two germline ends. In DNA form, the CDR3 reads TGTGCCAGCAGTGTAGGAGCGGCCACCTCCTACGAGCAGTACTTC. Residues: CASSVGAATSYEQYF.

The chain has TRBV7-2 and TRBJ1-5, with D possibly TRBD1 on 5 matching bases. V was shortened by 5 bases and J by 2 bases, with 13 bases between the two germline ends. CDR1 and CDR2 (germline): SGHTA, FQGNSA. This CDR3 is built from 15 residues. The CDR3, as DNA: TGTGCCAGCAGCGCGGGGGGTCTGGGCAATCAGCCCCAGCATTTT. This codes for CASSAGGLGNQPQHF.

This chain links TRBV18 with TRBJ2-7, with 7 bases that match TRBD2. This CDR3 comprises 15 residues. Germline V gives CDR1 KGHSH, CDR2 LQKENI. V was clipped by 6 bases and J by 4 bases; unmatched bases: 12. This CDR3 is CASSQIPDGGYEQYF. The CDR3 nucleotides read TGTGCCAGCTCGCAAATCCCAGACGGGGGGTACGAGCAGTACTTC.

CDR3 nucleotide sequence: TGTGCCACCAGCAGAGTAGACAGGGTCAATCAGCCCCAGCATTTT. Its protein product is CATSRVDRVNQPQHF. V usage is TRBV15 and J usage is TRBJ1-5; 7 bases match TRBD1. CDR3 size: 15 residues. The V segment lost 1 base and the J segment 3 bases; nucleotides outside the gene matches: 3. CDR1 is LNHNV, CDR2 YYDKDF, per germline (reference sequence).